These 13 T cell receptor beta chains came from one sample sequenced in a study of T cell responses to AZD1222 COVID-19 vaccine. Sequenced by immunoSEQ multiplex PCR; TCRdb stores in-frame clones only, minus some. The sample holds approximately 270,000 clones; around 92% are singletons and the top ten take less than 0.65%. This specimen consisted of peripheral blood, obtained 28 days after the second AZD1222 dose. The receptors here all came from an adult who received the AZD1222 COVID-19 vaccine.

This sequence joins TRBV29-1 and TRBJ1-6; 7 nucleotides align to TRBD1. The junction had 0 bases not matched to a gene; V was cut back by 4 bases and J by 6 bases. CDR3 length: 12 residues. Germline-derived CDR1 and CDR2 are SQVTM and ANQGSEA. The CDR3 DNA sequence: TGCAGCGTTGGGGACAGTAATTCACCCCTCCACTTT. Residues: CSVGDSNSPLHF.

The V and J genes are TRBV15 and TRBJ2-7, with 11 nucleotides matching TRBD1. Germline trimming cut 7 bases from V and 4 bases from J; bases unmatched to any gene: 6. From germline, CDR1 is LNHNV and CDR2 YYDKDF (reference sequence). CDR3 length equals 14 residues. DNA for the CDR3: TGTGCCACCACTCTGGACAGGGGGCGATACGAGCAGTACTTC. It yields the protein CATTLDRGRYEQYF.

CDR3 protein: CASSQDLGSGELFF. In DNA, the CDR3 is TGCGCCAGCAGCCAAGATTTAGGTTCCGGGGAGCTGTTTTTT. This rearrangement joins TRBV4-3 to TRBJ2-2; no clear D. Germline loops: CDR1 LGHNA, CDR2 YSLEER. This CDR3 comprises 14 residues. V shed 0 bases and J shed 6 bases, with 8 bases lying between them.

The chain is built from TRBV5-4 and TRBJ1-3; maybe TRBD1 (6 bases). V was cut by 2 bases and J by 2 bases, with 17 bases left in between. The CDR3 sequence is 17 residues long. Germline V gene lookup returns CDR1 SGHNT and CDR2 YYREEE (reference sequence). The CDR3 DNA reads TGTGCCAGCAGCTTTACGATTAGGGGGTTTGCTGGAAACACCATATATTTT. Its translation: CASSFTIRGFAGNTIYF.

This chain uses TRBV18 with TRBJ2-1; D not certain. Germline-derived CDR1 and CDR2 are KGHSH and LQKENI. This CDR3 contains 12 residues. Trimming left V 0 bases short and J 7 bases short, with 4 bases between. DNA for the CDR3: TGTGCCAGCTCACCACCGTGGAATGAGCAGTTCTTC. This translates into CASSPPWNEQFF.

The genes are TRBV5-6 and TRBJ1-1, with 8 bases lining up with TRBD1. This CDR3 is 13 amino acids long. Germline-derived CDR1 and CDR2 are SGHDT and YYEEEE. J gave up 3 bases and V 5 bases, and 3 bases lay outside the gene matches. CDR3 in amino acids: CASSQTGDTEAFF. DNA for the CDR3: TGTGCCAGCAGTCAGACAGGGGACACTGAAGCTTTCTTT.

The gene calls are TRBV28 and TRBJ2-4; perhaps TRBD2 as D (5 bases). With 7 bases removed from V and 10 bases from J, the gap between germline ends came to 17 bases. This CDR3 is built from 13 residues. The germline V gene encodes CDR1 MDHEN and CDR2 SYDVKM. CDR3 sequence reads: CASTRTRVGIQYF. CDR3 bases: TGTGCCAGCACCAGGACGAGGGTAGGGATTCAGTACTTC.

The chain carries TRBV4-3 and TRBJ1-6; D is undetermined. Germline V gene lookup returns CDR1 LGHNA and CDR2 YSLEER. V was pared by 0 bases and J by 7 bases, with 10 bases between. The CDR3 is 15 residues long. The CDR3 DNA sequence: TGCGCCAGCAGCCAAGATGCGGTACGGAATTCACCCCTCCACTTT. It yields the protein CASSQDAVRNSPLHF.

This chain uses TRBV18 with TRBJ2-7; no definite D call. The CDR3 runs 14 residues. V was cut by 0 bases and J by 1 base, with 7 bases left in between. Per the germline V gene, CDR1 is KGHSH and CDR2 is LQKENI. CDR3 sequence: CASSPPTSSYEQYF. DNA of the CDR3: TGTGCCAGCTCACCACCTACCAGTTCCTACGAGCAGTACTTC.

This rearrangement joins TRBV5-1 to TRBJ2-1, with a tentative D call TRBD2 (5 bases). There are 16 residues in the CDR3. Deletions cut 0 bases from V and 4 bases from J, with 14 bases between. The germline V gene has CDR1 SGHRS and CDR2 YFSETQ. CDR3 nucleotide sequence: TGCGCCAGCAGCTTGGGGCTCCGGGAAAAATACAATGAGCAGTTCTTC. This translates into CASSLGLREKYNEQFF.

In nucleotides, the CDR3 is TGCGCCAGCAGCTTGGCCGCGTCAGGCAACACTGAAGCTTTCTTT. It specifies CASSLAASGNTEAFF. This chain uses TRBV5-1 with TRBJ1-1; D is undetermined. There are 15 residues in the CDR3. V was cut by 0 bases and J by 2 bases, with 11 bases left in between. In germline, CDR1 is SGHRS, CDR2 YFSETQ. The full variable domain, with the rest looked up from reference TRBV5-1 and TRBJ1-1, is KAGVTQTPRYLIKTRGQQVTLSCSPISGHRSVSWYQQTPGQGLQFLFEYFSETQRNKGNFPGRFSGRQFSNSRSEMNVSTLELGDSALYLCASSLAASGNTEAFFGQGTRLTVV.

The genes are TRBV5-4 and TRBJ1-6; possibly TRBD1 for D (5 bases). CDR3 length: 13 amino acids. V was cut by 6 bases and J by 7 bases, with 11 bases left in between. Germline V gene data show CDR1 as SGHNT and CDR2 as YYREEE (reference sequence). DNA for the CDR3: TGTGCCAGCACTTTGGGGGGAAATTCACCCCTCCACTTT. It codes for CASTLGGNSPLHF. Full variable domain (remainder filled in from reference TRBV5-4 and TRBJ1-6): ETGVTQSPTHLIKTRGQQVTLRCSSQSGHNTVSWYQQALGQGPQFIFQYYREEENGRGNFPPRFSGLQFPNYSSELNVNALELDDSALYLCASTLGGNSPLHFGNGTRLTVT.

This chain links TRBV2 with TRBJ2-2, with TRBD1 as a possible D gene (5 bases). The CDR3 is 14 residues long. Looked up from germline, CDR1 is SNHLY and CDR2 is FYNNEI. With 3 bases removed from V and 1 base from J, the gap between germline ends came to 6 bases. CDR3 residues: CASSDTGNTGELFF. CDR3 bases: TGTGCCAGCAGTGATACAGGGAACACCGGGGAGCTGTTTTTT. Together with reference TRBV2 and TRBJ2-2, the CDR3 gives the full variable domain: EPEVTQTPSHQVTQMGQEVILRCVPISNHLYFYWYRQILGQKVEFLVSFYNNEISEKSEIFDDQFSVERPDGSNFTLKIRSTKLEDSAMYFCASSDTGNTGELFFGEGSRLTVL.